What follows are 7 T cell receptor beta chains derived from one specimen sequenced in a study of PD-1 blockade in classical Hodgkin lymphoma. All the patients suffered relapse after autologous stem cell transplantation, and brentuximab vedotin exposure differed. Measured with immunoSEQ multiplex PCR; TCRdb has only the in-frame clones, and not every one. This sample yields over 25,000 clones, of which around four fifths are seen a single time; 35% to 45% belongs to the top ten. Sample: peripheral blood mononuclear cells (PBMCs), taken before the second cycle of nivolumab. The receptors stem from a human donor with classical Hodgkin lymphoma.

The CDR3 nucleotides read TGTGCCAGCAGAACAACAGGGGGGATTAACTATGGCTACACCTTC. Translation: CASRTTGGINYGYTF. The chain links TRBV6-1 to TRBJ1-2, with 8 positions matching TRBD1. This CDR3 comprises 15 residues. In germline, CDR1 is MNHNS, CDR2 SASEGT. Unmatched junction bases numbered 7, after V lost 6 bases and J lost 1 base.

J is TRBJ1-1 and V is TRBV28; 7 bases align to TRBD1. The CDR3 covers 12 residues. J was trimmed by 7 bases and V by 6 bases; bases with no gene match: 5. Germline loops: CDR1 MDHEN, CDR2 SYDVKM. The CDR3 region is CASRAGQYEAFF. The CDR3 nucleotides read TGTGCCAGCAGAGCGGGACAGTATGAAGCTTTCTTT.

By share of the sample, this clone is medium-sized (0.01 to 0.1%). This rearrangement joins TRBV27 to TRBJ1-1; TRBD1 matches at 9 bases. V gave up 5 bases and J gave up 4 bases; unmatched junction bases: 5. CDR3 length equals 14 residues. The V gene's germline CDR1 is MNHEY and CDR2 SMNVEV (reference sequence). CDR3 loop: CASSAVTGGTEAFF. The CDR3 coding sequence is TGTGCCAGCAGTGCAGTGACAGGGGGCACTGAAGCTTTCTTT.

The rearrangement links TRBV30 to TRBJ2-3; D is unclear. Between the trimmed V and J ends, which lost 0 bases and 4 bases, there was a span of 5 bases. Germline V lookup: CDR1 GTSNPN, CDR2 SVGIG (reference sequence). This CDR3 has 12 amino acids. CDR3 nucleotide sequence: TGTGCCTGGAGTGTACGGGCAGATACGCAGTATTTT. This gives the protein CAWSVRADTQYF.

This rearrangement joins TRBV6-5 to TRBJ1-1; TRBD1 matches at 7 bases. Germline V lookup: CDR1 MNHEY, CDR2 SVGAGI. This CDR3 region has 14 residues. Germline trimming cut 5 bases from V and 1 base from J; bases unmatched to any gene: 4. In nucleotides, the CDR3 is TGTGCCAGCAGTGGTCGGACAGGGAACACTGAAGCTTTCTTT. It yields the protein CASSGRTGNTEAFF.

CDR3 loop: CASSLTGVGSYEQYF. CDR3 sequence (DNA): TGTGCCAGCAGTTTAACAGGGGTGGGGTCCTACGAGCAGTACTTC. This chain uses TRBV6-5 with TRBJ2-7, with TRBD1 identical over 7 bases. The CDR3 covers 15 residues. Germline V CDR1 and CDR2: MNHEY, SVGAGI. V lost 4 bases and J lost 1; bases outside the gene matches: 7.

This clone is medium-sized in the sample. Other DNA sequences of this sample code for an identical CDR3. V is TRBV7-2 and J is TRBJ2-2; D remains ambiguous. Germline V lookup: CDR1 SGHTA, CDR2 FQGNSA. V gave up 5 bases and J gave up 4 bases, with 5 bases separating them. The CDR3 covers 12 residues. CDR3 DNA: TGTGCCAGCAGCCCTTCCACCGGGGAGCTGTTTTTT. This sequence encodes CASSPSTGELFF.